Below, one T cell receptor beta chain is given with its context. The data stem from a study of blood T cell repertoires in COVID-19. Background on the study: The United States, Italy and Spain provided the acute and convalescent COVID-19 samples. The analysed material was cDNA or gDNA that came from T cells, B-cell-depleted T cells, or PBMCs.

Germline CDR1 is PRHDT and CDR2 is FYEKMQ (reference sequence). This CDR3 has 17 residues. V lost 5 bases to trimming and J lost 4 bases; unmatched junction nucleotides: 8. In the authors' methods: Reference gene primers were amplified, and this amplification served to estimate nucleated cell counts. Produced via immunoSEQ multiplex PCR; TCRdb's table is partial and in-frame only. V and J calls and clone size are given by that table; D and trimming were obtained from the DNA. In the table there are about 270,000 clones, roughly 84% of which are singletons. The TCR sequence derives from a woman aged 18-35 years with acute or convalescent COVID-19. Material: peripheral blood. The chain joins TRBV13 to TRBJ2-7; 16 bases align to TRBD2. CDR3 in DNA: TGTGCCAGCAGCCCGGGACTAGCGGGAGGGCCCATGTACGAGCAGTACTTC. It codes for CASSPGLAGGPMYEQYF.